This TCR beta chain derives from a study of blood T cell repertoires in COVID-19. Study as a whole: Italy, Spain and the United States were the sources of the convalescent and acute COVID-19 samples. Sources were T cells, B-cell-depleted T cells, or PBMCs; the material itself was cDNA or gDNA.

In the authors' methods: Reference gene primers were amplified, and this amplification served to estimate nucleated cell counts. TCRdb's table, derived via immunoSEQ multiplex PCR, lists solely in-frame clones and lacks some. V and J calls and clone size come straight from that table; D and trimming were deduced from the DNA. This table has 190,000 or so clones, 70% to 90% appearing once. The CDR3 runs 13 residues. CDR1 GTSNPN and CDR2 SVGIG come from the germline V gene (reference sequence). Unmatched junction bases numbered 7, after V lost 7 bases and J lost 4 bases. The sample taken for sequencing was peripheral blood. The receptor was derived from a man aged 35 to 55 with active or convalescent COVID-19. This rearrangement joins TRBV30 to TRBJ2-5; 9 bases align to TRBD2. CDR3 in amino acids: CAYSLGLAETQYF. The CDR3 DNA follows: TGTGCCTACTCCTTGGGACTAGCAGAGACCCAGTACTTC.